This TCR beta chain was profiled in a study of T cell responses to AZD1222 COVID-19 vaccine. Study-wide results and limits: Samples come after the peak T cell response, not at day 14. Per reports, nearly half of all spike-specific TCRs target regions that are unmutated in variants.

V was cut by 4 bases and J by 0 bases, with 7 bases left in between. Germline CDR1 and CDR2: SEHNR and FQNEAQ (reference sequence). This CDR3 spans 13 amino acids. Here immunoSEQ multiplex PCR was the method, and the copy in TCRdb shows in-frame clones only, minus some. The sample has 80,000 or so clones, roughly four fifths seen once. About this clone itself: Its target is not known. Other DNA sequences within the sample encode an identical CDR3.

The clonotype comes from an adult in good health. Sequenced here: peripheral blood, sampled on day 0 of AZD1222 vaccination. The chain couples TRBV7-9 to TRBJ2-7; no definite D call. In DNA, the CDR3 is TGTGCCAGCAGCTCAACATCCTCCTACGAGCAGTACTTC. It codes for CASSSTSSYEQYF.